This T cell receptor (beta chain) emerged from a study of human T cells and chemical hapten exposure. TCRdb independently ran MiXCR on the RACE reads; one entry per CDR3 protein. The sample carries approximately 370,000 distinct CDR3 sequences, around 5.5% recorded once. Time point given: pre-sensitization, week 0. The treatment was: therapeutic diphenylcyclopropenone sensitization with weekly scalp DPC. The V end was cut by 6 bases, the J end by 8 bases, with 19 bases between. The V gene's germline CDR1 is MNHNY and CDR2 SVGAGI (reference sequence). The CDR3 has 14 residues. The clonotype comes from a woman aged 18 to 35 with alopecia areata. Some clones in this sample may be carry-over from other donors' samples. V usage is TRBV6-6 and J usage is TRBJ1-2; no firm D call. The material was whole blood, obtained in connection with sensitization to the hapten diphenylcyclopropenone (DPC). The chain's CDR3 is CASSHGSGPGGYTF. The CDR3 DNA reads TGTGCCAGCAGCCATGGGTCGGGCCCGGGGGGCTACACCTTC.